A selection of T cell receptor beta chains follows, all from one sample in a study of blood T cell repertoires in COVID-19. This table comes from immunoSEQ multiplex PCR, and its TCRdb copy is limited to in-frame clones, with some not included. This table has around 200,000 clones, roughly 89% appearing once. The sequenced sample was peripheral blood. These receptors originate from a man in his forties with acute or convalescent COVID-19. The CDR3 runs from the conserved cysteine through the conserved F or W. A D gene is named only where the DNA matches it firmly. Rows may omit the clone size; those that give it use once, few, many or a size class.

>TRBV21-1|.|few|TRBJ2-2
TGTGCCAGCAGCAAAGCAACCGGGTTCACCGGGGAGCTGTTTTTT
CASSKATGFTGELFF
>TRBV29-1|TRBD1|.|TRBJ2-1
TGCAGCGTTCCAACAGGGGCTACTAAGGTGGGGCGTATCAATGAGCAGTTCTTC
CSVPTGATKVGRINEQFF
>TRBV5-1|TRBD2|.|TRBJ2-5
TGCGCCAGCAGCTTGGATTCCGGGACTAGCGGGGGTGAGACCCAGTACTTC
CASSLDSGTSGGETQYF
>TRBV14|.|.|TRBJ1-2
TGTGCCAGCAGCCCCACAAGAGGGAAAAACTATGGCTACACCTTC
CASSPTRGKNYGYTF
>TRBV3-1/TRBV3-2|.|.|TRBJ2-5
TGTGCCAGCAGCCAAACAGGGCGGGAAGAGACCCAGTACTTC
CASSQTGREETQYF
>TRBV4-1|TRBD1|.|TRBJ1-2
TGCGCCAGCAGCCACGCCCTCCGAGGACAGGCTAACTATGGCTACACCTTC
CASSHALRGQANYGYTF
>TRBV7-2|TRBD2|.|TRBJ2-7
TGTGCCAGCAGCCCTAGCGGGGGGGCCCACGAGCAGTACTTC
CASSPSGGAHEQYF
>TRBV30|.|.|TRBJ2-7
TGTGCCTGGAGTGGCATAGGGGACTCAATTCCCAACGAGCAGTACTTC
CAWSGIGDSIPNEQYF
>TRBV5-4|TRBD1|.|TRBJ2-1
TGTGCCAGCAGCCCGGGACAGACCTCCTACAATGAGCAGTTCTTC
CASSPGQTSYNEQFF
>TRBV11-2|TRBD2|.|TRBJ2-3
TGTGCCAGCAGCTTAGTAGCGGGGGGTCGTACGCAGTATTTT
CASSLVAGGRTQYF
>TRBV10-1|.|.|TRBJ2-2
TGCGCCAGCAGTGCTGCGAACACCGGGGAGCTGTTTTTT
CASSAANTGELFF
>TRBV28|.|.|TRBJ2-3
TGTGCCAGACAGGGACGTGACACAGATACGCAGTATTTT
CARQGRDTDTQYF
>TRBV19|TRBD1|.|TRBJ2-1
TGTGCCAGTAGTATTGACAGGGGTCGGGCTTCGGTCTTC
CASSIDRGRASVF
>TRBV18|TRBD1|.|TRBJ2-4
TGTGCCAGCTCATCCGACAGGGGGCTAGCCAAAAACATTCAGTACTTC
CASSSDRGLAKNIQYF
>TRBV15|.|.|TRBJ1-5
TGTGCCACCAGCAGAGACAGGGGCAATCAGCCCCAGCATTTT
CATSRDRGNQPQHF
>TRBV28|.|.|TRBJ1-1
TGTGCCAGCAGTTCCGGGTCCAACACTGAAGCTTTCTTT
CASSSGSNTEAFF
>TRBV2|TRBD1|.|TRBJ2-2
TGTGCCAGCAGTGGGCCTACAGGGGGCTTCGGGGAGCTGTTTTTT
CASSGPTGGFGELFF
>TRBV12-3/TRBV12-4|.|.|TRBJ1-5
TGTGCCAGCAGTTTACAGGGGCACTATCCCCAGCATTTT
CASSLQGHYPQHF
>TRBV28|TRBD2|.|TRBJ2-1
TGTGCCAGCAGTTCCCGACTAGCGGGGGGGTACAATGAGCAGTTCTTC
CASSSRLAGGYNEQFF
>TRBV7-2|.|.|TRBJ1-2
TGTGCCAGCAGCTCCACAGGGTCTAACTATGGCTACACCTTC
CASSSTGSNYGYTF
>TRBV6-5|.|once|TRBJ1-5
TGTGCCAGCAGCCTATCGACAGGACTCAATCAGCCCCAGCATTTT
CASSLSTGLNQPQHF
>TRBV30|TRBD1|.|TRBJ1-1
TGTGCCTGGAGGTTCAGGGGGGTCACTGAAGCTTTCTTT
CAWRFRGVTEAFF
>TRBV14|.|.|TRBJ2-3
TGTGCCAGCAGCCAAGACTACAGCTCAGATACGCAGTATTTT
CASSQDYSSDTQYF
>TRBV6-1|.|few|TRBJ1-1
TGTGCCAGCAGTGAAGCGCTTAGTTTAGAATCCACTGAAGCTTTCTTT
CASSEALSLESTEAFF
>TRBV6-5|.|.|TRBJ2-7
TGTGCCAGCAGTTACACATTACTGGACGGGACCTACGAGCAGTACTTC
CASSYTLLDGTYEQYF
>TRBV4-1|TRBD1|.|TRBJ1-6
TGCGCCAGCAGCCAAGACAACGATAGGGGGCAGGGTTCACCCCTCCACTTT
CASSQDNDRGQGSPLHF
>TRBV6-5|.|.|TRBJ2-3
TGTGCCAGCAGACGGGACTTCACAGATACGCAGTATTTT
CASRRDFTDTQYF
>TRBV7-9|.|.|TRBJ2-5
TGTGCCAGCAGCGGGGACACGGGGACGGCAAAGACCCAGTACTTC
CASSGDTGTAKTQYF
>TRBV28|TRBD2|.|TRBJ2-1
TGTGCCAGCAGTTTATACCTTGCGGGGGATTACAATGAGCAGTTCTTC
CASSLYLAGDYNEQFF
>TRBV19|TRBD2|.|TRBJ2-3
TGTGCCAGTAGATCCAGCGGGGACCCAGATACGCAGTATTTT
CASRSSGDPDTQYF
>TRBV2|TRBD2|once|TRBJ2-1
TGTGCCAGCATCAGCGGGGGCCTCTACAATGAGCAGTTCTTC
CASISGGLYNEQFF
>TRBV9|TRBD1|.|TRBJ2-3
TGTGCCAGCAAAGGACAGGGGGGGGATACGCAGTATTTT
CASKGQGGDTQYF
>TRBV5-1|TRBD1|.|TRBJ2-3
TGCGCCAGCAGCGTTCAGGGGGCCAGCACAGATACGCAGTATTTT
CASSVQGASTDTQYF
>TRBV11-2|TRBD1|once|TRBJ2-5
TGTGCCAGCAGCTCCGAAACCCTCCGGGACAGGCAAGAGACCCAGTACTTC
CASSSETLRDRQETQYF
>TRBV11-3|TRBD1|.|TRBJ2-3
TGTGCCAGCAGCTTAACCTCTTCCCAGGGGGCTAGCACAGATACGCAGTATTTT
CASSLTSSQGASTDTQYF
>TRBV19|TRBD1|.|TRBJ2-7
TGTGCCAGTACCTCTTCGACGGACAGGGTCTCCTACGAGCAGTACTTC
CASTSSTDRVSYEQYF
>TRBV2|.|few|TRBJ1-5
TGTGCCAGCCGGAGTCCGAGGGGCAATCAGCCCCAGCATTTT
CASRSPRGNQPQHF
>TRBV5-1|TRBD2|.|TRBJ2-1
TGCGCCAGCGCGGGGGGCCCTTACAATGAGCAGTTCTTC
CASAGGPYNEQFF
>TRBV7-2|.|.|TRBJ2-6
TGTGCCAGCAGCTTAGTCGTTGGGGCCAACGTCCTGACTTTC
CASSLVVGANVLTF
>TRBV2|TRBD1|.|TRBJ1-5
TGTGCCAGCAAGGGGCCCCGGGACAGGGGGCTAGGGAGCAATCAGCCCCAGCATTTT
CASKGPRDRGLGSNQPQHF
>TRBV7-9|.|.|TRBJ2-2
TGTGCCAGCAGCTTAGGGACAATGAACACCGGGGAGCTGTTTTTT
CASSLGTMNTGELFF
>TRBV10-3|.|.|TRBJ2-7
TGTGCCATCACTCGAAGTCAGGGGAACCACGAGCAGTACTTC
CAITRSQGNHEQYF
>TRBV2|.|.|TRBJ2-3
TGTGCCAGCATGCGGGGTTCAAATACGCAGTATTTT
CASMRGSNTQYF
>TRBV20-1|.|once|TRBJ2-7
TGCAGTGCTAGTCCCCCTCGCGGGTACGAGCAGTACTTC
CSASPPRGYEQYF
>TRBV10-2|.|.|TRBJ2-7
TGCGCCAGCAGTGAGTCAGGAGCGGGACAGGTCTACGAGCAGTACTTC
CASSESGAGQVYEQYF
>TRBV6-2/TRBV6-3|.|.|TRBJ1-1
TGTGCCAGCAGTTACGGGGGGGGCGCTTCGTTTGCCGAAGCTTTCTTT
CASSYGGGASFAEAFF
>TRBV7-2|TRBD1|.|TRBJ2-7
TGTGCCAGCAGCCTGGACAGGGTGAAGGAGCAGTACTTC
CASSLDRVKEQYF